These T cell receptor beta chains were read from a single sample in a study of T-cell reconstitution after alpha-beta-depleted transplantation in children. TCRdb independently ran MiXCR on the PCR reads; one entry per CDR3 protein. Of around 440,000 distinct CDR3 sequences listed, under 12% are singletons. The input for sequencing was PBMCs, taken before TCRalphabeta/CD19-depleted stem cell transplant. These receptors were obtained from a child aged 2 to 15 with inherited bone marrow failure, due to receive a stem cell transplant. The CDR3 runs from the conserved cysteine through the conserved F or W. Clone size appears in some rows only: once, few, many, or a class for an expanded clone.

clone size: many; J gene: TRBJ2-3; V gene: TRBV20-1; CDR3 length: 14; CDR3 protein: CSAAGGLGTDTQYF
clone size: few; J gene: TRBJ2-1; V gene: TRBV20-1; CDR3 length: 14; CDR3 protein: CSAPPAGPYNEQFF
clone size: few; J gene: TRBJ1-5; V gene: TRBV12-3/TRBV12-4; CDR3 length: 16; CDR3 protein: CASSLDGGHLSQPQHF
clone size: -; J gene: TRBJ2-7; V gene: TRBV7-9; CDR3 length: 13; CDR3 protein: CASSSAGTYEQYF
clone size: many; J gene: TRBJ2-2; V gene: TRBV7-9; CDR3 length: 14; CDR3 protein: CASWIGENTGELFF
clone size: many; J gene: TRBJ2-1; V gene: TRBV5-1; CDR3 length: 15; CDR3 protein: CASSLRLGPYNEQFF
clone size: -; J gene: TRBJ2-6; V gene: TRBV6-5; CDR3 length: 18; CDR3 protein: CASSWKGTVISAANVLTF
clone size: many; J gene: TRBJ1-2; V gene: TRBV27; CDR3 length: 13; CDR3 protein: CASSLSGREGYTF
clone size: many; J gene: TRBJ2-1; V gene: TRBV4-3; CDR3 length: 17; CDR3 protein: CASSQLAGTSGMSEQFF
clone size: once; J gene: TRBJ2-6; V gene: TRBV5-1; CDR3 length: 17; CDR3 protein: CASSFRPSDSGANVVTF
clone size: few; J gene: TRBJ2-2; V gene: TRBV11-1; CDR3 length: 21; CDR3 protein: CASSRLRLKLAGSLNTGELFF
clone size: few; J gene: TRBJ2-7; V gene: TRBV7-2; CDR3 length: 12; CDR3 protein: CASSFGISEQYF
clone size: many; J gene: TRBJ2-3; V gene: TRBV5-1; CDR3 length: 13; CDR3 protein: CASHLTPTDTQYF
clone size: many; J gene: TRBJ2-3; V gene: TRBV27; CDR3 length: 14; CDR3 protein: CASGDRWSTDTQYF
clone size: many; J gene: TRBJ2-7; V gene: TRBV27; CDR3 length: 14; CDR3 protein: CASSLSSTRYEQYF
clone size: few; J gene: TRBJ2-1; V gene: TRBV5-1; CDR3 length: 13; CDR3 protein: CASIGLTYNEQFF
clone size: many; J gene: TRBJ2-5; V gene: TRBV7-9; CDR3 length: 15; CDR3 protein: CASSPGGDRSETQYF
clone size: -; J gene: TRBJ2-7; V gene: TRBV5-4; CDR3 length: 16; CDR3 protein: CASSLAFGTNSYEQYF
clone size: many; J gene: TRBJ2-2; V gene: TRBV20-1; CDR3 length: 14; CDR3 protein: CSARRGPNTGELFF
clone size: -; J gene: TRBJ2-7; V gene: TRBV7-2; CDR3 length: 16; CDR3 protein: CASSASPRDRAYEQYF
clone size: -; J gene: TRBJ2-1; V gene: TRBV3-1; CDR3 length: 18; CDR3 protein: CASTQERSPRPPYNEQFF
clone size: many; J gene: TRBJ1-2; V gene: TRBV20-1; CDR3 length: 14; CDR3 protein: CSARGPDRVYGYTF
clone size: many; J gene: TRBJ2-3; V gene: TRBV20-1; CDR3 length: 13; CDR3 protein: CSASSSVSDTQYF
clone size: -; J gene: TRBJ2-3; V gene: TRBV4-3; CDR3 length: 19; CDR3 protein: CASSQDYSAAGGFTDTQYF
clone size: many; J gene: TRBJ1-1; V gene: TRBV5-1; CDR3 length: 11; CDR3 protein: CASGEGALAFF
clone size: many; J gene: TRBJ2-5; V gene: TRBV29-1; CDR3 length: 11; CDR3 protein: CSAGQGRTQYF
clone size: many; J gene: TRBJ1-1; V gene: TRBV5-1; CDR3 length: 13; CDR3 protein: CASSLTGGPEAFF
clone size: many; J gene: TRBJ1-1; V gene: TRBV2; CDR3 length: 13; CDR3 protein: CASRAQSGTEAFF
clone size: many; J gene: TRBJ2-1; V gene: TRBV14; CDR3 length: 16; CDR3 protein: CASSQEAQSSYNEQFF
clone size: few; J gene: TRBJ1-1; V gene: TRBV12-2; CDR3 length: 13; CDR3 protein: CASRRTGITEAFF
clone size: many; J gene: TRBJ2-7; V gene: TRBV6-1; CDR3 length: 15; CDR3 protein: CASSELAGETHEQYF
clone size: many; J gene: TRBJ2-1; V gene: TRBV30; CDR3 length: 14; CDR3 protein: CAWNLVSSYNEQFF
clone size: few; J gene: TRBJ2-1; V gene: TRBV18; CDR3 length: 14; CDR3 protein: CASSPPVGGNEQFF
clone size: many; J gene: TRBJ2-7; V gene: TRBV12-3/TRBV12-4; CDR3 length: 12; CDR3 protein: CASSFGVAEQYF
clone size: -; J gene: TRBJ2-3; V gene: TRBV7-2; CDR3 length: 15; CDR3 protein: CASSPDRDSTDTQYF
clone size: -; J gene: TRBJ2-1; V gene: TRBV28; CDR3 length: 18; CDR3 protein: CASSTPRVTASGYNEQFF
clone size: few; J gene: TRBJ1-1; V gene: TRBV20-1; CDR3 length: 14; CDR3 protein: CSARVDSGHTEAFF
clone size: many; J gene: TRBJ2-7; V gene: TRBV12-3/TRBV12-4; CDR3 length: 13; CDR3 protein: CASRIAAGYEQYF
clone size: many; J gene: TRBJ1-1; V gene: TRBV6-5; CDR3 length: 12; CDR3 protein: CASSYLGAEAFF
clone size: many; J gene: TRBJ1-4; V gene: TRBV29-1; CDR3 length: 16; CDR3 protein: CSVEEVGHPRREKLFF
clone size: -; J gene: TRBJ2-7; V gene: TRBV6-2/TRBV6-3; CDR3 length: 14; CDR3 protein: CASIYGTGTYEQYF
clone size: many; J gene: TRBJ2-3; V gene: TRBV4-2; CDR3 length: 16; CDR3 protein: CASSQSGAGGADTQYF
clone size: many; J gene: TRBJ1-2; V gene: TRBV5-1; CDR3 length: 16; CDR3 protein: CASSPIGTGAGYGYTF
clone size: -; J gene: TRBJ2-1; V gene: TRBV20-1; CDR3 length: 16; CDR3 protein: CSAMGSTSGRANEQFF
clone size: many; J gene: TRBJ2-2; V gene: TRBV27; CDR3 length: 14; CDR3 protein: CASSLWSGTGELFF